This T cell receptor (beta chain) was identified in a study of regulatory T cells in long-lasting Graves disease. This clonotype was detected ten times or more. The target antigen is unknown. CDR3 regions were amplified by Arm-PCR using iRepertoire HTBI primers to build TCR beta libraries. TCRdb used MiXCR to reprocess the multiplex PCR reads, holding one entry per CDR3 protein. This repertoire shows around 450,000 distinct CDR3 sequences, 20% to 25% found once; its top ten account for about 6.6%. Germline CDR1 MDHEN, CDR2 SYDVKM. This CDR3 is built from 11 residues. V gave up 4 bases and J gave up 3 bases, with 4 bases separating them. Stated time point: persistent/refractory GD, antithyroid drugs over 5 years with positive TRAb. PBMCs provided the RNA from which the TCR library was made. Study conclusions and caveats: With persistent disease, TRBV28, TRBJ1-2 and TRBJ2-5 were the favored segments. Because few samples were included, accuracy may have been lower.

The receptor comes from a female donor with Graves disease. J is TRBJ2-7 and V is TRBV28; D unresolved. The source material was peripheral blood mononuclear cells (PBMCs), sampled when the disease was refractory, from a patient treated with antithyroid drugs. The CDR3 nucleotides read TGTGCCAGCAGTTCGATCTACGAGCAGTACTTC. It yields the protein CASSSIYEQYF.